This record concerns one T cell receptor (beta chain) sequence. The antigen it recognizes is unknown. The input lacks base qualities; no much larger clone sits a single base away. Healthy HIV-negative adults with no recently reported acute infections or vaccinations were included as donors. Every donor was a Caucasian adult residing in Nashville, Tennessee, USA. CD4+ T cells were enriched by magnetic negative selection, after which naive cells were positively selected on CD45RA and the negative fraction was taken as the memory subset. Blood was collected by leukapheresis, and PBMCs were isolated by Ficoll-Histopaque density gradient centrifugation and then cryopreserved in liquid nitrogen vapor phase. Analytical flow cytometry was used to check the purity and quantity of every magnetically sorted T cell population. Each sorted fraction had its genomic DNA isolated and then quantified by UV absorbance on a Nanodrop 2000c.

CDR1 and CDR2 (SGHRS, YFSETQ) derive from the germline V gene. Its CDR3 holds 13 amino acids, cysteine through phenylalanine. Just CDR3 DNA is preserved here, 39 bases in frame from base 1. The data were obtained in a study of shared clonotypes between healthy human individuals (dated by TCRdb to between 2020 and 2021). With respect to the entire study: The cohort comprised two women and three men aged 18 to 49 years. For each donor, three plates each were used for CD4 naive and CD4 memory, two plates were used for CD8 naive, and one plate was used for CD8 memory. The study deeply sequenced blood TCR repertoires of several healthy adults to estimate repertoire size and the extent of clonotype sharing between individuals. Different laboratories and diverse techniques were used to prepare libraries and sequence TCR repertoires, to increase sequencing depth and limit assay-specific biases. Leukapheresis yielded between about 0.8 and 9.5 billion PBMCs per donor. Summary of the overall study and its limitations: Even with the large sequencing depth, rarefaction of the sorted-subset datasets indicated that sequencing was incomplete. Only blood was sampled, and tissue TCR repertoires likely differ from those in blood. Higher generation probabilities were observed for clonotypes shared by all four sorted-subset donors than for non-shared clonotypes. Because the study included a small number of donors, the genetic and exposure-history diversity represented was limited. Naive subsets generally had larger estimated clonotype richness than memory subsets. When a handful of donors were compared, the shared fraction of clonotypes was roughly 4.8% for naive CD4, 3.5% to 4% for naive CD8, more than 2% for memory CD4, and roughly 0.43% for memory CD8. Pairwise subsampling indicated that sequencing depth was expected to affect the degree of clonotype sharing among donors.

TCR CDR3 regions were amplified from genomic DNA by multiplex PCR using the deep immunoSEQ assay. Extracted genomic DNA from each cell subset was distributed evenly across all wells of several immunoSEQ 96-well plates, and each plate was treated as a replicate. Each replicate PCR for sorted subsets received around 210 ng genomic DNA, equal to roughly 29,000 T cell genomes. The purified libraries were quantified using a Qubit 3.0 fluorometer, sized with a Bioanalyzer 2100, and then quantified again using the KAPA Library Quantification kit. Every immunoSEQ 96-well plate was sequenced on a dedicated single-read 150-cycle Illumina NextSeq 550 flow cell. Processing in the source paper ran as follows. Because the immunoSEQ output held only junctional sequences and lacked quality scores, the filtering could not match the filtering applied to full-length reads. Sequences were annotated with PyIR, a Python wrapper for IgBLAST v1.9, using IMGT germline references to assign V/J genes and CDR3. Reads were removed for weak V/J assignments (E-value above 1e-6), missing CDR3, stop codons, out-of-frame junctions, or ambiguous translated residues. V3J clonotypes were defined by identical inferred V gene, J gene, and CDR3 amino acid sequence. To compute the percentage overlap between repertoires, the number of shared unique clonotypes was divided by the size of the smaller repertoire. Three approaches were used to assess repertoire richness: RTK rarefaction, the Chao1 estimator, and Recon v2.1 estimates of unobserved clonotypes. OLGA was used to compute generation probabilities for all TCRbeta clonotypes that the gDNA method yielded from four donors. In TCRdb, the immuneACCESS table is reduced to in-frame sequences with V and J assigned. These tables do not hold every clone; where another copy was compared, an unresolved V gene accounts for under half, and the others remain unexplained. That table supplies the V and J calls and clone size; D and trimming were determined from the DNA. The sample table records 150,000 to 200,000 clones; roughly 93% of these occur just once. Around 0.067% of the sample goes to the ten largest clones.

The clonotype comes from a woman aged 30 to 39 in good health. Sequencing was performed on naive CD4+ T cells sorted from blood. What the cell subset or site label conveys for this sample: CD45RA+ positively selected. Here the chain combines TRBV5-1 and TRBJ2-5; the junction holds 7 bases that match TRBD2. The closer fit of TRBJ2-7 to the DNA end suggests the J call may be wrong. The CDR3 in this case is CASSSTSDYEQYF. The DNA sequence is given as TGCGCCAGCAGCTCCACTAGCGACTACGAGCAGTACTTC.